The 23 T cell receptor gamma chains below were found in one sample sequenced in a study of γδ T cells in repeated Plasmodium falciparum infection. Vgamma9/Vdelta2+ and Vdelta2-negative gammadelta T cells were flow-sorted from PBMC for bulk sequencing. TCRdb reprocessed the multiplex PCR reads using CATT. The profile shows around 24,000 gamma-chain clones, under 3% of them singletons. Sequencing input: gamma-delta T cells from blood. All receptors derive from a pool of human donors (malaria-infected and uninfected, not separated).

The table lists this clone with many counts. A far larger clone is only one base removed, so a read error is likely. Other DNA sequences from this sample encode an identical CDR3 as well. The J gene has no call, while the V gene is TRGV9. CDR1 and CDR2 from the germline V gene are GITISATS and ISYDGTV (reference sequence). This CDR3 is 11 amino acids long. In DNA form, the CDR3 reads TGTGCCTTGTGGGAGAATTATAAGAAGCTCTTT. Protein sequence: CALWENYKKLF.

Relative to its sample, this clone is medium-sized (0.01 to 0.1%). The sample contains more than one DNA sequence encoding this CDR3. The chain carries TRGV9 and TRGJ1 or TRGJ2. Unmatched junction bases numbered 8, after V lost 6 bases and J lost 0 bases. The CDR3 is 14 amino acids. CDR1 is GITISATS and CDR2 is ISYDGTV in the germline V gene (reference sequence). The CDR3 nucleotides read TGTGCCTTGTGGCGGCGTTCGAATTATTATAAGAAACTCTTT. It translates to CALWRRSNYYKKLF.

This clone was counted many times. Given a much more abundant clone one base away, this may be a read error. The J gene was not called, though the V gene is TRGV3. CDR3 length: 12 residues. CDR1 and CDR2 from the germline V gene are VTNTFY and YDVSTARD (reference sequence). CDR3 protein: CATWGGYCKKLF. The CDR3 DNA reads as TGTGCCACCTGGGGGGGTTATTGTAAGAAGCTCTTT.

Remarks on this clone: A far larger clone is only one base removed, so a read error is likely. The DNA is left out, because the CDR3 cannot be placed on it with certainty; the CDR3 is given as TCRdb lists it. CDR3: CALWEARADRIIIRNSLAVEQHLLSQVSIGRIQHF. With the J gene uncalled, the V gene is TRGV9. Per germline, CDR1 GITISATS and CDR2 ISYDGTV (reference sequence). The CDR3 has 35 residues if both end residues are counted.

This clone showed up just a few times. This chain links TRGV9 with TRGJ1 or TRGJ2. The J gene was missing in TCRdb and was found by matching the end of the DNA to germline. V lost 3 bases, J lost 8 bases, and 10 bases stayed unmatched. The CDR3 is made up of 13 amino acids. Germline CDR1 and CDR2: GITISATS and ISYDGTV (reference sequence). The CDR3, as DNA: TGTGCCTTGTGGGAGCCCCCTACAAATAAGAAACTCTTT. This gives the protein CALWEPPTNKKLF.

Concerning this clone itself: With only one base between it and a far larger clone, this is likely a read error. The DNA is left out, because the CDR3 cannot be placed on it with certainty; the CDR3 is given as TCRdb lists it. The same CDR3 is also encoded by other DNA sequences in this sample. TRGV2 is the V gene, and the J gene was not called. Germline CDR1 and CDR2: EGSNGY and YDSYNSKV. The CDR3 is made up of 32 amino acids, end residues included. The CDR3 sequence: CATWDGRRIIRNSLAVEQHLLSQVSIGRIQHF.

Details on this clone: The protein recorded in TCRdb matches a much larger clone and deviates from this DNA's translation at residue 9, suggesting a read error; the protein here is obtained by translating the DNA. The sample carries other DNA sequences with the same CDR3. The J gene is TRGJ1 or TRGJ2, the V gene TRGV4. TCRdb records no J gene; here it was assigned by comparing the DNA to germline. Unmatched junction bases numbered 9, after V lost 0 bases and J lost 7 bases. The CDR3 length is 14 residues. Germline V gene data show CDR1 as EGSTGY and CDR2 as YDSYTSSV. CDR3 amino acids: CATWDGRVKYKKLF. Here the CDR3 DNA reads TGTGCCACCTGGGATGGGCGGGTGAAGTATAAGAAACTCTTT.

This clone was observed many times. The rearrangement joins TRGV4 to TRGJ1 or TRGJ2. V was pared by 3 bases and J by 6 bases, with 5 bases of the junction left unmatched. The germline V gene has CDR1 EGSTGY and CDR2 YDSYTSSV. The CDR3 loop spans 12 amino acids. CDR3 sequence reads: CATWDWSYKKLF. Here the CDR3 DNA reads TGTGCCACCTGGGATTGGAGTTATAAGAAACTCTTT.

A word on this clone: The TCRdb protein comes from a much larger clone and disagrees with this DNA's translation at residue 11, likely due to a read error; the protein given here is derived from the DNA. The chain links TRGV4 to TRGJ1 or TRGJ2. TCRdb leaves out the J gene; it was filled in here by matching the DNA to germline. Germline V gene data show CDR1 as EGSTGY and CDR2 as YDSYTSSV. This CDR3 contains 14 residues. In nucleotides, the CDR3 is TGTGCCACCTGGGATGGGCCTGGATATTATACGAAACTCTTT. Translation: CATWDGPGYYTKLF.

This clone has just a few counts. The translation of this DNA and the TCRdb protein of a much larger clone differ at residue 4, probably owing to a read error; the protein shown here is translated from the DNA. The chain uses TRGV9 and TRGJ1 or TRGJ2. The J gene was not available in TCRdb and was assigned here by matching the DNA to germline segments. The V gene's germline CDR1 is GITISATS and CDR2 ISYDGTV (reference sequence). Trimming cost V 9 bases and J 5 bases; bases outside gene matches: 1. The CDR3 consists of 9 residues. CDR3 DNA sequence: TGTGCCTTGCATTATAAGAAACTCTTT. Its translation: CALHYKKLF.

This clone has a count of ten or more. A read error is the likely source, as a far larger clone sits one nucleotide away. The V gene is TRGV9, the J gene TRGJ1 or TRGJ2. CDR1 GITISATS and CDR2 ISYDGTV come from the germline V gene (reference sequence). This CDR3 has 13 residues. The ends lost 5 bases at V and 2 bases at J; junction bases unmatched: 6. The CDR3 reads CALWGVHYYKKLF. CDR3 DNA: TGTGCCTTGTGGGGCGTCCATTATTATAAGAAACTCTTT.

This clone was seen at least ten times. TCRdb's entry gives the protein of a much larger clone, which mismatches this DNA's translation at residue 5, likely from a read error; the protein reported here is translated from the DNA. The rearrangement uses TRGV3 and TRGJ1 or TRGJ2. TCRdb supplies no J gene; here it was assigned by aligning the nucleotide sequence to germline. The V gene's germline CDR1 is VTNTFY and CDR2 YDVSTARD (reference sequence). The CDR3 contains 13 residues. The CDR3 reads CATWNRQNYKKLF. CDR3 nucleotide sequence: TGTGCCACCTGGAACAGGCAGAATTATAAGAAACTCTTT.

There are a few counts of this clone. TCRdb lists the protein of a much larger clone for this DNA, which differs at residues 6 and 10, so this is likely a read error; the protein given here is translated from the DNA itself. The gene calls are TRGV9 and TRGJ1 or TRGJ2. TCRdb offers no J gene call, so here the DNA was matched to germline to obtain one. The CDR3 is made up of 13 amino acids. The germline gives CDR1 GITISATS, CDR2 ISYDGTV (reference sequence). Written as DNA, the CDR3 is TGTGCCTTGTGGGAGGCCATTAGTTATGAGAAACTCTTT. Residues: CALWEAISYEKLF.

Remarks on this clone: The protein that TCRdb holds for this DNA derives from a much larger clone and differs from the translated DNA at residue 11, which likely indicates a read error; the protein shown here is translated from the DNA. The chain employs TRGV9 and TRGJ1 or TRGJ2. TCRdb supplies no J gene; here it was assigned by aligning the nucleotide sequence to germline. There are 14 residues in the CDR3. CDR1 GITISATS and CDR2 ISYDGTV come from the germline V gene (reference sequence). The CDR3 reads CALWEGLNYYRKLF. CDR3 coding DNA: TGTGCCTTGTGGGAGGGCCTCAATTATTATAGGAAACTCTTT.

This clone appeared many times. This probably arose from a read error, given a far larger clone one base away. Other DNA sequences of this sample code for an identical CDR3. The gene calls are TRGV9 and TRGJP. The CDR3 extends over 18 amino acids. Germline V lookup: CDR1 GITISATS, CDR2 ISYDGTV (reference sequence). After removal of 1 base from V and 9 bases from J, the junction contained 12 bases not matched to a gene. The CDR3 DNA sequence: TGTGCCTTGTGGGAGGTAAGAACACCCCGGTTGGGCAAAAAAATCAAGGTATTT. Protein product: CALWEVRTPRLGKKIKVF.

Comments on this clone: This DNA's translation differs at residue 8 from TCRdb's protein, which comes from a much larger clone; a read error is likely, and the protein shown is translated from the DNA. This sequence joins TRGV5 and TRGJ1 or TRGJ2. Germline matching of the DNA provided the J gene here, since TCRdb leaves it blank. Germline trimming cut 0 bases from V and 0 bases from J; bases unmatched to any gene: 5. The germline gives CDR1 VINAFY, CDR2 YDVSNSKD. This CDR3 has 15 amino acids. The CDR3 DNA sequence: TGTGCCACCTGGGACAGGCCGGGGAATTATTATAAGAAACTCTTT. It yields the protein CATWDRPGNYYKKLF.

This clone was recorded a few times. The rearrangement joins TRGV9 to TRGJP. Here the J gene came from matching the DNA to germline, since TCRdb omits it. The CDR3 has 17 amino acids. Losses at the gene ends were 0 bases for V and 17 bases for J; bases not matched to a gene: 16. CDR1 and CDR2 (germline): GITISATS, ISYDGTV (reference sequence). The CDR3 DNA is TGTGCCTTGTGGGAGGTGCAAGGGGGGGTTGGGCAAAAAATCAAGGTATTT. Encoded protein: CALWEVQGGVGQKIKVF.

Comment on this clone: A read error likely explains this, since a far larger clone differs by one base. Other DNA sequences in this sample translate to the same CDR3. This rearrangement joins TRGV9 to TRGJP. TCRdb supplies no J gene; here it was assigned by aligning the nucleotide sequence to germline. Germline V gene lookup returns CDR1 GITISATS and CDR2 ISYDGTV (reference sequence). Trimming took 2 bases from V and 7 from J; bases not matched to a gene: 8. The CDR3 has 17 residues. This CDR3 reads CALWEDQGELGKKIKVF. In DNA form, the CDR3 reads TGTGCCTTGTGGGAGGACCAGGGGGAGTTGGGCAAAAAAATCAAGGTATTT.

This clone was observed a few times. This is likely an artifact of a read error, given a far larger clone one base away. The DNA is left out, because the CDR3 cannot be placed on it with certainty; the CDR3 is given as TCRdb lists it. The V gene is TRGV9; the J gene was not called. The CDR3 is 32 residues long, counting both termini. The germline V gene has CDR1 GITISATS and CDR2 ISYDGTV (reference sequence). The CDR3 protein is CALWEVQGAARNSLAVEQHLLSQVSIGRIQHF.

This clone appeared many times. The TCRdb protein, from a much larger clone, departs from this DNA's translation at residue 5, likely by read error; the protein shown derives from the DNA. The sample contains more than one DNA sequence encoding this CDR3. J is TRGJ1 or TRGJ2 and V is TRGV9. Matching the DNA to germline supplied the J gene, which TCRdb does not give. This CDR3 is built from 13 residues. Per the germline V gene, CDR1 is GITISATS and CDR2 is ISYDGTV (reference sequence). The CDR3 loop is CALWGVRRYKKLF. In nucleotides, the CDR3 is TGTGCCTTGTGGGGGGTGCGTCGATATAAGAAACTCTTT.

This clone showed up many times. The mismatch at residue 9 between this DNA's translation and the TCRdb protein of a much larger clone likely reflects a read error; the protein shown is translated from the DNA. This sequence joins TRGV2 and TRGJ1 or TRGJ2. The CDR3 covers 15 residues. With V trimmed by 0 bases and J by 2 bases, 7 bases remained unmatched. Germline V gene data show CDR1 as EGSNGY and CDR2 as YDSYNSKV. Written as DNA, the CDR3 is TGTGCCACCTGGGACGGGCCGAGGGATTATTATAAGAAACTCTTT. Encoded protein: CATWDGPRDYYKKLF.

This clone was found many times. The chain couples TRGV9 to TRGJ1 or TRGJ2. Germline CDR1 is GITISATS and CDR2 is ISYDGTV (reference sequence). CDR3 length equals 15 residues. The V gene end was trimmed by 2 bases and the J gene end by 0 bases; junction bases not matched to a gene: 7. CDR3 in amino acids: CALWEARPNYYKKLF. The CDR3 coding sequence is TGTGCCTTGTGGGAGGCCCGACCGAATTATTATAAGAAACTCTTT.

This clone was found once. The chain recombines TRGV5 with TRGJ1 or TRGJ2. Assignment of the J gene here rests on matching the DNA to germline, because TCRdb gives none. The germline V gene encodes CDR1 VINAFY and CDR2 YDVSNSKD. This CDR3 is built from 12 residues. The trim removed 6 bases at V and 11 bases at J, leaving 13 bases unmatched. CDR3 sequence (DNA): TGTGCCACCTGGACGGGCCCAACGGAGAAACTCTTT. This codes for CATWTGPTEKLF.